This passage covers 5 T cell receptor beta chains from one sample sequenced in a study of CD8 T cells in Susac syndrome. Reverse transcription of 0.5 to 1 ug RNA used random hexamers. TCRdb fed the immunoSEQ multiplex PCR reads into MiXCR, producing one record per CDR3 protein. The sample records 200,000 to 250,000 distinct CDR3 sequences, around nine tenths being singletons. What was sequenced was CD8+ T cells from PBMCs. All receptors come from a human donor with multiple sclerosis.

The chain couples TRBV30 to TRBJ1-2; D is unclear. The CDR3 contains 11 residues. V gave up 4 bases and J gave up 1 base, with 4 bases separating them. CDR1 and CDR2 (germline): GTSNPN, SVGIG (reference sequence). The CDR3 region has the DNA TGTGCCTGGAATTTTAACTATGGCTACACCTTC. It encodes CAWNFNYGYTF.

The rearrangement links TRBV27 to TRBJ1-2, with 8 bases matching TRBD1. This CDR3 comprises 16 residues. J gave up 4 bases and V 0 bases, and 7 bases lay outside the gene matches. The germline gives CDR1 MNHEY, CDR2 SMNVEV (reference sequence). In DNA form, the CDR3 reads TGTGCCAGCAGTTTATCGGGACAGGCGGGGATCTATGGCTACACCTTC. Residues: CASSLSGQAGIYGYTF.

This chain links TRBV7-9 with TRBJ1-1, with D tentatively TRBD1 (5 bases). Germline V gene lookup returns CDR1 SEHNR and CDR2 FQNEAQ (reference sequence). This CDR3 spans 11 amino acids. V lost 8 bases, J lost 7 bases, and 11 bases lay in between. The chain's CDR3 is CASRQGIEAFF. For the CDR3, the DNA is TGTGCCAGCCGGCAGGGCATTGAAGCTTTCTTT.

This clonotype was recorded once. The genes are TRBV6-1 and TRBJ2-3, with D perhaps matching TRBD2 (5 bases). The V and J ends lost 5 bases and 0 bases respectively, with 18 bases between them. Germline loops: CDR1 MNHNS, CDR2 SASEGT. This CDR3 is 17 amino acids long. For the CDR3, the DNA is TGTGCCAGCAGTCGATCACACCCCCCGGGGAGCACAGATACGCAGTATTTT. Encoded protein: CASSRSHPPGSTDTQYF.

The chain is built from TRBV6-6 and TRBJ2-1, with 10 bases fitting TRBD2. J lost 8 bases, V lost 2 bases, and 6 bases had no gene match. This CDR3 contains 15 residues. Germline V CDR1 and CDR2: MNHNY, SVGAGI (reference sequence). CDR3 sequence reads: CASSYIGTSVHEQFF. CDR3 nucleotide sequence: TGTGCCAGCAGTTACATAGGGACTAGCGTTCATGAGCAGTTCTTC.